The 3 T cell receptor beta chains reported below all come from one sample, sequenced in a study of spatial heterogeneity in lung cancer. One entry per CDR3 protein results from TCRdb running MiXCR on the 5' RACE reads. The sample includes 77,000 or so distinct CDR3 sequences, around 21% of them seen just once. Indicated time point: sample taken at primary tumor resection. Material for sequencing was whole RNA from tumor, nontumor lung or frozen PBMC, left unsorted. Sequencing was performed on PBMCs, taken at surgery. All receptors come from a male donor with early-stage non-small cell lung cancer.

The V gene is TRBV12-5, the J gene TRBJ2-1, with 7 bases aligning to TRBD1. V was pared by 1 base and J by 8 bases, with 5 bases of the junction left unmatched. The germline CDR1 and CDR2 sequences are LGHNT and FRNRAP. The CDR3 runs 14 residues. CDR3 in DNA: TGTGCTAGTGGTTTGGAACAGGGGTCATATGAGCAGTTCTTC. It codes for CASGLEQGSYEQFF.

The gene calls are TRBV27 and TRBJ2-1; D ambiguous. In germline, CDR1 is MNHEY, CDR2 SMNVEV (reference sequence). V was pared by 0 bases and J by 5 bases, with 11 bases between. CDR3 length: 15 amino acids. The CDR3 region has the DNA TGTGCCAGCAGTTTATCCCGCAGAATAGACAATGAGCAGTTCTTC. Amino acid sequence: CASSLSRRIDNEQFF.

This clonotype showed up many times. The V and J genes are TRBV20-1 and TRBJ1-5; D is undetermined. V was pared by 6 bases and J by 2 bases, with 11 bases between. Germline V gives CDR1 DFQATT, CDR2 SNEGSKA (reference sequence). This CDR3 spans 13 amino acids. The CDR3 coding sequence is TGCAGTGCCGATCACGGAGGCAATCAGCCCCAGCATTTT. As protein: CSADHGGNQPQHF.